Following are 16 T cell receptor beta chains from one sample sequenced in a study of CD4 and CD8 cells across lung adenocarcinoma regions. TCRdb used MiXCR to reprocess the PCR reads, holding one entry per CDR3 protein. The sample shows some 22,000 distinct CDR3 sequences, approximately 52% of them seen only once. Sample: CD4+ T cells from the center of a lung tumor. Every receptor here comes from a male donor with lung adenocarcinoma. The CD4 and CD8 labels of this study may be unreliable.

This clonotype was counted at least ten times. V and J are TRBV27 and TRBJ2-1, with D perhaps TRBD1 (6 bases). The J call may be mistaken, given a closer DNA end match to TRBJ2-7. This CDR3 comprises 14 residues. Germline V gene lookup returns CDR1 MNHEY and CDR2 SMNVEV (reference sequence). The CDR3: CASSLGRGFYEQYF. The DNA of the CDR3 is TGTGCCAGCAGTTTAGGCAGGGGTTTCTACGAGCAGTACTTC.

This clonotype is deemed medium-sized. The J gene is TRBJ2-1, the V gene TRBV6-5; 8 bases are a match to TRBD2. The end of the DNA is better explained by TRBJ2-7, so the J call may be wrong. The germline V gene encodes CDR1 MNHEY and CDR2 SVGAGI. The CDR3 spans 15 residues. CDR3: CASSYSSGLAYEQYF. In DNA form, the CDR3 reads TGTGCCAGCAGTTACTCGAGCGGACTAGCATACGAGCAGTACTTC.

V is TRBV12-3 or TRBV12-4 and J is TRBJ2-5, with 11 bases matching TRBD1. The CDR3 has 17 residues. J lost 0 bases, V lost 1 base, and 4 bases had no gene match. CDR3 protein: CASSLEGQGGYQETQYF. Written as DNA, the CDR3 is TGTGCCAGCAGTTTAGAGGGACAGGGGGGGTACCAAGAGACCCAGTACTTC.

Of note for this clonotype: Germline and junction disagree at one end, which may indicate a read error. The rearrangement uses TRBV10-3 and TRBJ2-5; possibly TRBD2 for D (7 bases). The CDR3 loop spans 14 amino acids. Germline-derived CDR1 and CDR2 are ENHRY and SYGVKD. The CDR3 reads CAGRGGGDEDTQYF. Here the CDR3 DNA reads TGTGCGGGGCGCGGGGGCGGGGACGAAGATACCCAGTACTTC.

About this clonotype itself: The junction does not match germline at one end; this may be a read error. V is TRBV6-1 and J is TRBJ2-1; a weak D match, TRBD2 (5 bases). The CDR3 runs to 13 residues. The germline CDR1 and CDR2 sequences are MNHNS and SASEGT. CDR3 loop: CASKAASTDEQFF. The CDR3 nucleotides read TGTGCCAGCAAGGCGGCTAGCACAGATGAGCAGTTCTTT.

As for this clonotype: One end of the junction varies from germline; a read error may be responsible. V usage is TRBV27 and J usage is TRBJ2-5; TRBD1 agrees at 7 bases. Germline V gene lookup returns CDR1 MNHEY and CDR2 SMNVEV (reference sequence). The CDR3 contains 17 residues. The CDR3, as DNA: TGTGCCAGCAGTCCTGGCCTAGGGGCTTCTGGGACAGATACCCAGTATTTC. Translated: CASSPGLGASGTDTQYF.

At least ten counts were recorded for this clonotype. The chain combines TRBV6-1 with TRBJ1-2; D possibly corresponds to TRBD1 (5 bases). V shed 0 bases and J shed 5 bases, with 13 bases lying between them. The CDR3 extends over 15 amino acids. From germline, CDR1 is MNHNS and CDR2 SASEGT. CDR3 in DNA: TGTGCCAGCAGTGAAGCGCCCGGGACGGATTATGGCTACACCTTC. As protein: CASSEAPGTDYGYTF.

By share, this clonotype ranks as large. V gene TRBV6-5 combines with J gene TRBJ2-1, with D tentatively TRBD2 (6 bases). The assigned J gene may be wrong: the sequence end matches TRBJ2-7 better. Germline CDR1 reads MNHEY; CDR2 reads SVGAGI. This CDR3 spans 13 amino acids. The CDR3 is CASSYRETYEQYF. DNA of the CDR3: TGTGCCAGCAGCTACCGGGAGACCTACGAGCAGTACTTC.

As concerns this clonotype: The junction differs from germline at one of its ends, possibly a read error. This chain links TRBV10-2 with TRBJ2-5; 9 nucleotides align to TRBD2. The CDR3 extends over 19 amino acids. The germline V gene has CDR1 WSHSY and CDR2 SAAADI. The DNA for the CDR3 is TGCGCCAGCAGGACCGGGACGGGCGGGGGGGGCGGGAGAGCAGAGACCCAGTATTTC. Its protein product is CASRTGTGGGGGRAETQYF.

Only one count was recorded for this clonotype. The chain employs TRBV27 and TRBJ2-4, with D perhaps matching TRBD1 or TRBD2 (5 bases each). V lost 6 bases, J lost 12 bases, and 21 bases lay in between. Germline-derived CDR1 and CDR2 are MNHEY and SMNVEV (reference sequence). This CDR3 is built from 14 residues. The CDR3 sequence: CASRGLGAKNTQYF. For the CDR3, the DNA is TGTGCCAGCAGGGGGCTGGGAGCCAAAAATACTCAGTACTTC.

Comments on this clonotype: This sequence may be a read error, since a much larger clone differs from it by one base. V usage is TRBV11-2 and J usage is TRBJ2-1; D is unclear. Germline-derived CDR1 and CDR2 are SGHAT and FQNNGV. CDR3 length: 16 residues. CDR3 in amino acids: CGSSESPSSSYNEQFF. As DNA, the CDR3 is TGTGGCAGCAGTGAAAGCCCCTCGAGCTCCTACAATGAGCAGTTCTTC.

The table lists this clonotype with many counts. The chain employs TRBV27 and TRBJ2-5; D might be TRBD2 (5 bases). The CDR3 extends over 16 amino acids. V was cut by 3 bases and J by 11 bases, with 25 bases left in between. CDR1 is MNHEY, CDR2 SMNVEV, per germline (reference sequence). The CDR3 DNA reads as TGTGCCAGCAGTTTCGATTCGCTGGCAACCACCGGGGAGCAGTACTTC. Protein sequence: CASSFDSLATTGEQYF.

This clonotype was counted once. One end of the junction varies from germline; a read error may be responsible. The chain couples TRBV7-6 to TRBJ2-4, with TRBD2 matching 9 bases. From germline, CDR1 is SGHVS and CDR2 FNYEAQ. The CDR3 runs to 16 residues. The chain's CDR3 is CASRSAGREGPDIQYF. CDR3 DNA: TGTGCCAGCCGCTCCGCGGGGCGGGAGGGCCCAGACATTCAGTACTTT.

This clonotype appeared a few times. V and J are TRBV24-1 and TRBJ2-3; 10 nucleotides line up with TRBD1. The CDR3 has 14 residues. The germline V gene has CDR1 KGHDR and CDR2 SFDVKD. V was pared by 4 bases and J by 6 bases, with 3 bases of the junction left unmatched. The CDR3 is CATSETGGVDTQYF. The CDR3 coding sequence is TGTGCCACCAGTGAGACAGGGGGCGTTGATACGCAGTATTTT.

This clonotype was picked up many times. The rearrangement uses TRBV27 and TRBJ2-5; D remains unclear. Germline V gene lookup returns CDR1 MNHEY and CDR2 SMNVEV (reference sequence). This CDR3 contains 13 residues. The germline V and J ends were trimmed by 0 bases and 5 bases, with 7 bases remaining between them. CDR3 sequence (DNA): TGTGCCAGCAGTTTATCGATCTGGGAGACCCAGTACTTC. This gives the protein CASSLSIWETQYF.

The rearrangement joins TRBV25-1 to TRBJ2-4; D could derive from TRBD1 or TRBD2 (5 bases each). V was cut by 5 bases and J by 13 bases, with 24 bases left in between. CDR3 length: 15 amino acids. The germline V gene has CDR1 MGHDK and CDR2 SYGVNS. This chain's CDR3 is CASSLRGLREAIQYF. The DNA of the CDR3 is TGTGCCAGCAGTCTCCGGGGCCTTCGAGAGGCCATCCAGTACTTC.